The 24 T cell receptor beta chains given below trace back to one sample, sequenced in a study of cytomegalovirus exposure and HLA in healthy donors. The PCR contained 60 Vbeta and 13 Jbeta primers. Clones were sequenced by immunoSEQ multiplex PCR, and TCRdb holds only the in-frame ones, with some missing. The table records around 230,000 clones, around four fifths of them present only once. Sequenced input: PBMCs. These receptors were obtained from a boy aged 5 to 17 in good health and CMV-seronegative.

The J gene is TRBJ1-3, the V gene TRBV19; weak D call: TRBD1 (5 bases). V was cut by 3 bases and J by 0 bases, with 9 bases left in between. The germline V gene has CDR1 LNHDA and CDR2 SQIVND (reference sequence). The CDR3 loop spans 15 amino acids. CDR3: CASSMDTSSGNTIYF. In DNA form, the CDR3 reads TGTGCCAGTAGTATGGACACCAGCTCTGGAAACACCATATATTTT.

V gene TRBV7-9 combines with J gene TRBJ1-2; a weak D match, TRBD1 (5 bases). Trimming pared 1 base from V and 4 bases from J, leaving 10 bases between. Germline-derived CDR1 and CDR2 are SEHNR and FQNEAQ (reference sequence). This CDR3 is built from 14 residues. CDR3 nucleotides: TGTGCCAGCAGCTTAGAGGGGATTAGCTATGGCTACACCTTC. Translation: CASSLEGISYGYTF.

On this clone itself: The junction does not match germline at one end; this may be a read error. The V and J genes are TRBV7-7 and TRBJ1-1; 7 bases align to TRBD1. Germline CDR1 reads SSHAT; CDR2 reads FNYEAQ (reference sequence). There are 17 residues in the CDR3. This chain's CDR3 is CASSLEGAGRMNTEAFF. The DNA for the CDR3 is TGTGCTAGCAGCTTAGAGGGGGCAGGGAGAATGAACACTGAAGCTTTCTTT.

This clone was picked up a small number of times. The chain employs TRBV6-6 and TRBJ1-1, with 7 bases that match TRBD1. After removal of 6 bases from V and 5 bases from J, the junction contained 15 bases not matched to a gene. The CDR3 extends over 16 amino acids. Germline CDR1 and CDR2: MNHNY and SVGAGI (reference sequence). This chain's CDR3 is CASSPIEDRVRTEAFF. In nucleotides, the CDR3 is TGTGCCAGCAGCCCTATAGAAGACAGGGTTAGGACTGAAGCTTTCTTT.

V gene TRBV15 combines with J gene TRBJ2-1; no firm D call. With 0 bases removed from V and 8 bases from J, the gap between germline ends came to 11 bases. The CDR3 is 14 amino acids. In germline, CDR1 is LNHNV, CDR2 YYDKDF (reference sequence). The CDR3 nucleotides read TGTGCCACCAGCAGAGATCTAATGCTAGATGAGCAGTTCTTC. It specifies CATSRDLMLDEQFF.

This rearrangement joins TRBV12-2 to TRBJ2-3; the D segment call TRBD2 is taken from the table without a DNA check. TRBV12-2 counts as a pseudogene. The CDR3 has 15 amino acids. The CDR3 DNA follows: TGTGCAAGTCGCTTAGCGCTCGGGCGGGTAGATACGCAGTATTTT. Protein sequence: CASRLALGRVDTQYF.

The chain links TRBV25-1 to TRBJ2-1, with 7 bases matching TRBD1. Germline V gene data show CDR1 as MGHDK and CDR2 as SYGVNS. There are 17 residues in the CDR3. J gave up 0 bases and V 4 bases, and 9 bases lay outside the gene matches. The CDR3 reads CASSGRADRSSYNEQFF. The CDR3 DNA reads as TGTGCCAGCAGTGGCAGAGCGGACAGGAGCTCCTACAATGAGCAGTTCTTC.

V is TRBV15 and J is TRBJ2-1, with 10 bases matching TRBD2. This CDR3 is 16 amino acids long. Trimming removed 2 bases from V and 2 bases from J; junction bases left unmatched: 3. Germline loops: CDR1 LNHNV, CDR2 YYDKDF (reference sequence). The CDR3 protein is CATSRTSGGAYNEQFF. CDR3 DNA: TGTGCCACCAGCAGAACGAGCGGGGGGGCCTACAATGAGCAGTTCTTC.

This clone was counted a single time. The CDR3 reads CASSLGAGDPLNSPLHF. In DNA form, the CDR3 reads TGTGCCAGCAGCTTAGGGGCAGGGGATCCGCTTAATTCACCCCTCCACTTT. The chain combines TRBV11-3 with TRBJ1-6, with D tentatively TRBD1 (6 bases). Looked up from germline, CDR1 is SGHNT and CDR2 is YENEEA. CDR3 length: 17 amino acids. Trimming stripped 1 base from V and 6 bases from J, with 16 bases between.

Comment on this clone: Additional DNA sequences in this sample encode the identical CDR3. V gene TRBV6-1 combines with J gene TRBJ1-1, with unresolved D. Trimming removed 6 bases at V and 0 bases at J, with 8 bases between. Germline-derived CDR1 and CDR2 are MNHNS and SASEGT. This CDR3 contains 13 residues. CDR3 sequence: CASRRGMNTEAFF. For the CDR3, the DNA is TGTGCCAGCAGGAGAGGGATGAACACTGAAGCTTTCTTT.

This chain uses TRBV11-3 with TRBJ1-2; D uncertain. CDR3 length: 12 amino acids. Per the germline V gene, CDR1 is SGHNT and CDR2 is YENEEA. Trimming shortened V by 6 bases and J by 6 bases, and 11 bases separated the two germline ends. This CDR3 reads CASSEGTDGYTF. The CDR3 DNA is TGTGCCAGCAGTGAGGGCACGGATGGCTACACCTTC.

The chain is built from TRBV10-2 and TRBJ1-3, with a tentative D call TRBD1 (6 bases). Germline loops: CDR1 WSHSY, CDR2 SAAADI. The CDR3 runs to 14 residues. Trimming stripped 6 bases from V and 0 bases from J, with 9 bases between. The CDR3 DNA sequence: TGCGCCAGCAGCCGACAGGACTCTGGAAACACCATATATTTT. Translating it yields CASSRQDSGNTIYF.

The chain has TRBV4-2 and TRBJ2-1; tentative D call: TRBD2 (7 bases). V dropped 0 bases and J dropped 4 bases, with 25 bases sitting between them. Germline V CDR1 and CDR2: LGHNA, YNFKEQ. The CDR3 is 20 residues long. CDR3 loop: CASSQESRGGALVSYNEQFF. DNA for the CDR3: TGTGCCAGCAGCCAAGAATCTCGAGGGGGGGCCTTAGTATCTTACAATGAGCAGTTCTTC.

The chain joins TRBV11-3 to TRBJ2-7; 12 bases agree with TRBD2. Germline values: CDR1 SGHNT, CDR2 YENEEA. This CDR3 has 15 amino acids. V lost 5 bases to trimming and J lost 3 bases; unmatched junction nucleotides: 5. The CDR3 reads CASSDTSGGFYEQYF. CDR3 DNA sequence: TGTGCCAGCAGCGATACTAGCGGGGGGTTCTACGAGCAGTACTTC.

DNA of the CDR3: TGTGCCAGCAGTGGAGGTGGCTCCACTAATGAAAAACTGTTTTTT. This gives the protein CASSGGGSTNEKLFF. This chain connects TRBV6-6 to TRBJ1-4; D is unresolved. This CDR3 is 15 amino acids long. Germline assignment: CDR1 MNHNY and CDR2 SVGAGI (reference sequence). With 5 bases removed from V and 2 bases from J, the gap between germline ends came to 12 bases.

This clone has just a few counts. The CDR3 is CASSLDRGNTIYF. Here the CDR3 DNA reads TGTGCCAGCAGCTTGGATCGGGGAAACACCATATATTTT. The chain has TRBV5-6 and TRBJ1-3; no clear D. The CDR3 extends over 13 amino acids. V was pared by 0 bases and J by 4 bases, with 5 bases between. The germline V gene encodes CDR1 SGHDT and CDR2 YYEEEE.

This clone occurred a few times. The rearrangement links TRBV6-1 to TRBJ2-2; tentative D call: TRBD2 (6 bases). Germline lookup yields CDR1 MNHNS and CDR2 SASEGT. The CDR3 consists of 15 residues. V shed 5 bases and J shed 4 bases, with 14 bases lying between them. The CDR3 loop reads CASSNSGGGTGELFF. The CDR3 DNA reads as TGTGCCAGCAGTAATAGCGGAGGCGGCACCGGGGAGCTGTTTTTT.

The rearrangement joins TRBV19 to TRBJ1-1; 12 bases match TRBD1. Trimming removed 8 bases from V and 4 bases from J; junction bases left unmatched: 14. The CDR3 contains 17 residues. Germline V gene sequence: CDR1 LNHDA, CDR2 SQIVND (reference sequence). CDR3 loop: CASGRDRGRSGRTEAFF. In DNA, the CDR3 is TGTGCCAGTGGACGGGACAGGGGGCGGTCAGGGCGCACTGAAGCTTTCTTT. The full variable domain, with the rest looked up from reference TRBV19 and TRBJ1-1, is DGGITQSPKYLFRKEGQNVTLSCEQNLNHDAMYWYRQDPGQGLRLIYYSQIVNDFQKGDIAEGYSVSREKKESFPLTVTSAQKNPTAFYLCASGRDRGRSGRTEAFFGQGTRLTVV.

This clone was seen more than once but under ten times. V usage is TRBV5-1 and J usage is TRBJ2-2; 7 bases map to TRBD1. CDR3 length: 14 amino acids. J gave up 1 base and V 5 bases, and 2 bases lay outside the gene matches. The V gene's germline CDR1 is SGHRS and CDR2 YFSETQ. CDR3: CASRGQQNTGELFF. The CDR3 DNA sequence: TGCGCCAGCAGGGGACAGCAGAACACCGGGGAGCTGTTTTTT.

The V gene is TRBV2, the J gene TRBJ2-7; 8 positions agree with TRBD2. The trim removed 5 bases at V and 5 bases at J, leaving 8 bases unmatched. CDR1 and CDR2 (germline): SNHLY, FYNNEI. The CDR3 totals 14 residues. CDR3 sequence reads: CASSSSGSVDEQYF. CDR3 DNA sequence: TGTGCCAGCAGTTCCAGCGGGAGCGTCGACGAGCAGTACTTC. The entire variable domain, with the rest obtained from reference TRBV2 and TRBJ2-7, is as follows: EPEVTQTPSHQVTQMGQEVILRCVPISNHLYFYWYRQILGQKVEFLVSFYNNEISEKSEIFDDQFSVERPDGSNFTLKIRSTKLEDSAMYFCASSSSGSVDEQYFGPGTRLTVT.

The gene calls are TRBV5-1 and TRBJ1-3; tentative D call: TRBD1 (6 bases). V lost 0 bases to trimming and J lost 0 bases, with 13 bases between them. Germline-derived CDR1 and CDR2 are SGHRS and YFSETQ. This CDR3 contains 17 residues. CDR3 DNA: TGCGCCAGCAGCTTGGGGACGGACAGTTTCTCTGGAAACACCATATATTTT. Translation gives CASSLGTDSFSGNTIYF.

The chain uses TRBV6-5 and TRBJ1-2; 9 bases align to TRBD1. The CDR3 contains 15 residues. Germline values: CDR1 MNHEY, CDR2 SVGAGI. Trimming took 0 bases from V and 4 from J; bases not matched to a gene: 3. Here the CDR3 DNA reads TGTGCCAGCAGTTACTCTGACAGGGGGGGCTATGGCTACACCTTC. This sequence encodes CASSYSDRGGYGYTF.

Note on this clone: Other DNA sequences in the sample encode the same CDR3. CDR3 region: CSVEVGGNTEAFF. The CDR3 DNA follows: TGCAGCGTTGAAGTTGGGGGCAACACTGAAGCTTTCTTT. The V and J genes are TRBV29-1 and TRBJ1-1; TRBD1 might be the D (6 bases). The CDR3 loop spans 13 amino acids. V lost 1 base to trimming and J lost 2 bases, with 8 bases between them. CDR1 and CDR2 from the germline V gene are SQVTM and ANQGSEA.

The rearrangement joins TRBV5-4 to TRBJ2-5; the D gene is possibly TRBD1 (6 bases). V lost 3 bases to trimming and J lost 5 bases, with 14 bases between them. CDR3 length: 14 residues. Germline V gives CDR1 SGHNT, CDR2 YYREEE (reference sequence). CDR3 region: CASSSAGVGETQYF. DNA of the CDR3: TGTGCCAGCAGCTCGGCAGGGGTAGGGGAGACCCAGTACTTC.